Sequencing of this T cell receptor beta chain was carried out in a study of PD-1 blockade in classical Hodgkin lymphoma. Relapse after autologous stem cell transplantation occurred in every patient, and brentuximab vedotin exposure varied. Some clones are missing from TCRdb's copy, which holds only in-frame ones; the method was immunoSEQ multiplex PCR. The profile shows 100,000 or so clones, roughly 91% of them singletons. The sequence came from a human donor with classical Hodgkin lymphoma. Specimen: peripheral blood mononuclear cells (PBMCs), collected before the second cycle of nivolumab.

CDR3 protein: CASSPVSHEQYF. Here the CDR3 DNA reads TGTGCCAGCTCACCAGTCAGCCACGAGCAGTACTTC. The chain has TRBV18 and TRBJ2-7; no firm D call. This CDR3 has 12 amino acids. V was clipped by 2 bases and J by 5 bases, with 7 bases between them. Germline V CDR1 and CDR2: KGHSH, LQKENI.